This T cell receptor (beta chain) comes out of a study of blood T cell repertoires in COVID-19. Looking at the study overall: Researchers got acute and convalescent COVID-19 samples from the United States, Italy and Spain. PBMCs, B-cell-depleted T cells, or T cells provided the cDNA or gDNA that made up the material.

In the original workflow: The assay estimated nucleated cells by amplifying reference gene primers. The protocol was immunoSEQ multiplex PCR, while the TCRdb copy is restricted to in-frame clones and leaves out a portion. V, J and clone size were drawn from that table, and D and trimming were deduced from the DNA. Of about 180,000 clones in the sample, 90% to 95% were seen once. Germline loops: CDR1 MNHNY, CDR2 SVGAGI (reference sequence). The CDR3 has 16 amino acids. The V gene end was trimmed by 0 bases and the J gene end by 5 bases; junction bases not matched to a gene: 7. Sequences were obtained from peripheral blood. The source of this sequence is a man aged 45-65 years with acute or convalescent COVID-19. The chain links TRBV6-6 to TRBJ2-5; 9 positions match TRBD2. The CDR3 DNA sequence: TGTGCCAGCAGTTACTCGATGGCGGGAGGGCTTGAGACCCAGTACTTC. This encodes CASSYSMAGGLETQYF.